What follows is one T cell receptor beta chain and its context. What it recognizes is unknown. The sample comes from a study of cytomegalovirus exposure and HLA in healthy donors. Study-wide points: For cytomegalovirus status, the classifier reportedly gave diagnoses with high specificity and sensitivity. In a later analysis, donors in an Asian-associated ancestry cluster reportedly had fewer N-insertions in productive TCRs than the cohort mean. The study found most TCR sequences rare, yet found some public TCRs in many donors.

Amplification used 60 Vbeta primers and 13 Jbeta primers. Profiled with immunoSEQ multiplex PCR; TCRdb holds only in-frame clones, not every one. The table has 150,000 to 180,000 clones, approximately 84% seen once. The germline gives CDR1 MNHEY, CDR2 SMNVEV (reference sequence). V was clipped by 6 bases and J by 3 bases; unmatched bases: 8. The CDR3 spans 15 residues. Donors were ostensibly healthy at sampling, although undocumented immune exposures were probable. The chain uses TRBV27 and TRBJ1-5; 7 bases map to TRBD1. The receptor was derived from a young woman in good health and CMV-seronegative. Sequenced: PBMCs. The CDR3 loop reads CASSAPGQLNQPQHF. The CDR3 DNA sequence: TGTGCCAGCAGCGCCCCGGGACAGCTCAATCAGCCCCAGCATTTT.